The 8 T cell receptor beta chains below were found in one sample sequenced in a study of CD8 T cells in Susac syndrome. Roughly 0.45 to 1 ug RNA was reverse transcribed with random hexamers. TCRdb used MiXCR to reprocess the immunoSEQ multiplex PCR reads, holding one entry per CDR3 protein. The sample contains under 550,000 distinct CDR3 sequences, approximately 85% of which appear only once. Sequenced input: CD8+ T cells from PBMCs. These receptors all stem from a human donor with multiple sclerosis.

The CDR3 DNA reads TGCGCCAGCAGCCGCAAGGACGGGTCGGAAGCTTTCTTT. This translates into CASSRKDGSEAFF. The chain uses TRBV4-1 and TRBJ1-1; D not resolved. The CDR3 spans 13 residues. Germline V gene sequence: CDR1 MGHRA, CDR2 YSYEKL. The germline V and J ends were trimmed by 4 bases and 8 bases, with 14 bases remaining between them.

The chain recombines TRBV5-1 with TRBJ1-4; maybe TRBD1 (6 bases). The CDR3 extends over 19 amino acids. CDR1 is SGHRS, CDR2 YFSETQ, per germline. V dropped 0 bases and J dropped 4 bases, with 22 bases sitting between them. In DNA, the CDR3 is TGCGCCAGCAGCTTGGAGGTCAACAAGGGGACAATCCTTAATGAAAAACTGTTTTTT. It specifies CASSLEVNKGTILNEKLFF.

The J gene is TRBJ2-7, the V gene TRBV30, with D unresolved. CDR3 size: 12 residues. The V end lost 5 bases, the J end lost 6 bases, and 14 bases lay between the germline ends. CDR1 is GTSNPN and CDR2 is SVGIG in the germline V gene (reference sequence). The CDR3 DNA is TGTGCCTGGGATAGGAGTATCGGCGAGCAGTACTTC. Translation gives CAWDRSIGEQYF. The entire variable domain, with the rest obtained from reference TRBV30 and TRBJ2-7, is as follows: SQTIHQWPATLVQPVGSPLSLECTVEGTSNPNLYWYRQAAGRGLQLLFYSVGIGQISSEVPQNLSASRPQDRQFILSSKKLLLSDSGFYLCAWDRSIGEQYFGPGTRLTVT.

The V call is TRBV9, the J call TRBJ2-3, with 10 positions matching TRBD2. Germline trimming cut 0 bases from V and 3 bases from J; bases unmatched to any gene: 7. Germline-derived CDR1 and CDR2 are SGDLS and YYNGEE. The CDR3 consists of 17 residues. The CDR3 region is CASSVASGGGWTDTQYF. CDR3 sequence (DNA): TGTGCCAGCAGCGTAGCTAGCGGGGGAGGCTGGACAGATACGCAGTATTTT.

The rearrangement links TRBV27 to TRBJ2-3; D is unclear. V dropped 0 bases and J dropped 4 bases, with 17 bases sitting between them. There are 17 residues in the CDR3. Germline-derived CDR1 and CDR2 are MNHEY and SMNVEV (reference sequence). The CDR3 sequence is CASSLSGVPLGADTQYF. The CDR3 bases are TGTGCCAGCAGTTTATCTGGCGTCCCATTGGGCGCAGATACGCAGTATTTT.

The V gene is TRBV19, the J gene TRBJ1-5; D might be TRBD1 (6 bases). There are 15 residues in the CDR3. Per the germline V gene, CDR1 is LNHDA and CDR2 is SQIVND (reference sequence). Trimming pared 2 bases from V and 0 bases from J, leaving 8 bases between. The CDR3 DNA reads as TGTGCCAGTAGTATAACAGGGACTAGCAATCAGCCCCAGCATTTT. Translated: CASSITGTSNQPQHF.

This clonotype has only a few counts. V and J are TRBV28 and TRBJ1-2; tentatively, D is TRBD1 (6 bases). Per germline, CDR1 MDHEN and CDR2 SYDVKM. CDR3 length equals 14 residues. V was trimmed by 3 bases and J by 2 bases, leaving 10 bases between them. CDR3 DNA sequence: TGTGCCAGCAGTTTGCAGGGGACAAACTATGGCTACACCTTC. It yields the protein CASSLQGTNYGYTF.

This clonotype has more than one count but fewer than ten. This chain uses TRBV6-1 with TRBJ2-3, with 7 bases lining up with TRBD1. Trimming at V came to 3 bases and at J to 4 bases, leaving 4 bases not matched to a gene. Germline CDR1 is MNHNS and CDR2 is SASEGT. The CDR3 has 14 residues. The CDR3 loop is CASSDRGYADTQYF. The CDR3 DNA sequence: TGTGCCAGCAGTGACAGGGGGTATGCAGATACGCAGTATTTT.